The 27 T cell receptor beta chains reported below all come from one sample, sequenced in a study of PD-1 blockade in classical Hodgkin lymphoma. Method: immunoSEQ multiplex PCR; TCRdb's copy keeps in-frame clones and lacks some. The sample includes 30,000 to 35,000 clones, about 93% of them seen just once. Each and every patient relapsed after autologous stem cell transplantation, and patients got differing brentuximab vedotin exposure. Purification of CD4+ T cells from thawed PBMCs was achieved by magnetic negative selection. The specimen was CD4+ T cells from blood, collected at baseline. Receptors were obtained from a human donor with classical Hodgkin lymphoma.

The rearrangement joins TRBV10-3 to TRBJ2-5, with D possibly being TRBD1 (5 bases). This CDR3 contains 14 residues. V lost 8 bases, J lost 2 bases, and 15 bases lay in between. Germline V CDR1 and CDR2: ENHRY, SYGVKD. The CDR3 reads CAISGSRSQETQYF. The CDR3 nucleotides read TGTGCCATCTCAGGGTCGAGGTCACAAGAGACCCAGTACTTC.

The chain has TRBV5-1 and TRBJ1-1; D unresolved. CDR1 SGHRS and CDR2 YFSETQ come from the germline V gene. CDR3 length: 13 amino acids. Trimming removed 2 bases from V and 2 bases from J, with 7 bases in between. DNA of the CDR3: TGCGCCAGCAGCTTCTCCCCAAACACTGAAGCTTTCTTT. Its translation is CASSFSPNTEAFF.

The chain employs TRBV11-2 and TRBJ2-5, with D possibly matching TRBD1 (5 bases). The CDR3 contains 14 residues. The germline V gene encodes CDR1 SGHAT and CDR2 FQNNGV. Deletions cut 1 base from V and 3 bases from J, with 9 bases between. The CDR3 protein is CASSLVIGEETQYF. The CDR3 nucleotides read TGTGCCAGCAGCTTAGTCATAGGGGAAGAGACCCAGTACTTC. Filled out from reference TRBV11-2 and TRBJ2-5, the complete variable domain reads EAGVAQSPRYKIIEKRQSVAFWCNPISGHATLYWYQQILGQGPKLLIQFQNNGVVDDSQLPKDRFSAERLKGVDSTLKIQPAKLEDSAVYLCASSLVIGEETQYFGPGTRLLVL.

The chain combines TRBV25-1 with TRBJ2-1; unclear D gene. CDR1 MGHDK and CDR2 SYGVNS come from the germline V gene. The CDR3 runs to 16 residues. The ends were cut back, 0 bases at V and 8 bases at J, with 17 bases in the middle. For the CDR3, the DNA is TGTGCCAGCAGTGAATATGGGGAACTCCGCGCGCATGAGCAGTTCTTC. This translates into CASSEYGELRAHEQFF.

This clone was counted a single time. CDR3 protein: CASSKVLASGNTIYF. The CDR3 bases are TGTGCCAGCAGCAAAGTGTTGGCCTCTGGAAACACCATATATTTT. The V and J genes are TRBV21-1 and TRBJ1-3; TRBD1, as called in the table, went unchecked against the DNA. TRBV21-1 is assigned pseudogene status. The CDR3 is 15 amino acids.

This chain uses TRBV14 with TRBJ2-5, with 7 bases aligning to TRBD2. The germline V gene has CDR1 SGHDN and CDR2 FVKESK. The CDR3 contains 16 residues. Unmatched junction bases numbered 15, after V lost 4 bases and J lost 7 bases. The CDR3 coding sequence is TGTGCCAGCAGCCCCGTCGGGGGGTTCGTTGTGGGGACCCAGTACTTC. Its protein product is CASSPVGGFVVGTQYF.

The chain recombines TRBV2 with TRBJ2-1; no firm D call. Germline V gene sequence: CDR1 SNHLY, CDR2 FYNNEI. CDR3 length: 13 residues. The ends were cut back, 7 bases at V and 5 bases at J, with 12 bases in the middle. The CDR3 nucleotides are TGTGCCAGCATCCGTTCCCGGGACAATGAGCAGTTCTTC. Protein sequence: CASIRSRDNEQFF.

The chain employs TRBV6-1 and TRBJ2-6, with D uncertain. The V end was cut by 2 bases, the J end by 0 bases, with 8 bases between. The CDR3 extends over 16 amino acids. CDR1 and CDR2 (germline): MNHNS, SASEGT. The CDR3 is CASSESRASGANVLTF. The CDR3 DNA reads TGTGCCAGCAGTGAAAGCAGAGCCTCTGGGGCCAACGTCCTGACTTTC.

The V call is TRBV27, the J call TRBJ2-3; 11 bases map to TRBD2. V shed 6 bases, J shed 6 bases, and the junction held 8 bases outside the gene matches. The V gene's germline CDR1 is MNHEY and CDR2 SMNVEV (reference sequence). The CDR3 spans 15 residues. This CDR3 is CASSPWTSGWDTQYF. DNA of the CDR3: TGTGCCAGCAGCCCGTGGACTAGCGGGTGGGATACGCAGTATTTT.

This chain links TRBV28 with TRBJ1-5; 7 bases map to TRBD1. This CDR3 spans 16 amino acids. From germline, CDR1 is MDHEN and CDR2 SYDVKM. The V and J ends lost 6 bases and 5 bases, in that order; junction bases with no gene match: 13. The CDR3 region is CASSWPEGARDQPQHF. As DNA, the CDR3 is TGTGCCAGCAGCTGGCCGGAGGGGGCAAGGGATCAGCCCCAGCATTTT.

CDR3 DNA sequence: TGTGCCAGTAGTAGGACTAGCGCGAACTACGAGCAGTACTTC. This codes for CASSRTSANYEQYF. This chain uses TRBV19 with TRBJ2-7; 9 positions agree with TRBD2. Trimming cost V 4 bases and J 3 bases; bases outside gene matches: 4. The germline V gene encodes CDR1 LNHDA and CDR2 SQIVND (reference sequence). CDR3 size: 14 residues.

The J gene is TRBJ2-3, the V gene TRBV7-2; D is unclear. With 2 bases removed from V and 2 bases from J, the gap between germline ends came to 17 bases. CDR1 and CDR2 from the germline V gene are SGHTA and FQGNSA. There are 17 residues in the CDR3. The CDR3 region is CASSLLGPRAFTDTQYF. The CDR3 DNA sequence: TGTGCCAGCAGCTTACTTGGACCTCGGGCCTTCACAGATACGCAGTATTTT.

This rearrangement joins TRBV7-2 to TRBJ2-4, with D perhaps TRBD2 (6 bases). The germline V and J ends were trimmed by 6 bases and 6 bases, with 21 bases remaining between them. CDR3 length: 16 residues. From germline, CDR1 is SGHTA and CDR2 FQGNSA. CDR3 sequence reads: CASSSRAEGSSNIQYF. The CDR3, as DNA: TGTGCCAGCAGTTCCCGGGCGGAGGGGTCGTCAAACATTCAGTACTTC. Based on the CDR3 plus reference TRBV7-2 and TRBJ2-4, the full variable domain is GAGVSQSPSNKVTEKGKDVELRCDPISGHTALYWYRQSLGQGLEFLIYFQGNSAPDKSGLPSDRFSAERTGGSVSTLTIQRTQQEDSAVYLCASSSRAEGSSNIQYFGAGTRLSVL.

The chain joins TRBV11-2 to TRBJ2-2; TRBD2 might be the D (6 bases). Germline loops: CDR1 SGHAT, CDR2 FQNNGV. The CDR3 extends over 16 amino acids. V gave up 8 bases and J gave up 9 bases, with 25 bases separating them. The DNA for the CDR3 is TGTGCCAGCGCCGGCCCCGGGGGTTGGGATCAGAGGGAGCTGTTTTTT. Protein sequence: CASAGPGGWDQRELFF.

CDR3 residues: CASSLMKGNTGELFF. CDR3 nucleotides: TGTGCCAGCAGCTTGATGAAAGGGAACACCGGGGAGCTGTTTTTT. The J gene is TRBJ2-2, the V gene TRBV5-4; no definite D call. CDR1 is SGHNT and CDR2 is YYREEE in the germline V gene (reference sequence). This CDR3 region has 15 residues. V lost 1 base to trimming and J lost 1 base, with 8 bases between them.

About this clone: Within the sample, other DNA sequences also encode this same CDR3. The V gene is TRBV6-5, the J gene TRBJ1-2, with TRBD1 matching 9 bases. The length of the CDR3 is 14 residues. The trim removed 6 bases at V and 4 bases at J, leaving 6 bases unmatched. Per the germline V gene, CDR1 is MNHEY and CDR2 is SVGAGI. CDR3 loop: CASRRDRELYGYTF. DNA for the CDR3: TGTGCCAGCAGGCGGGACAGGGAACTCTATGGCTACACCTTC.

The gene calls are TRBV5-4 and TRBJ1-2, with D tentatively TRBD1 (5 bases). V lost 5 bases to trimming and J lost 4 bases, with 9 bases between them. The CDR3 is made up of 12 amino acids. Per germline, CDR1 SGHNT and CDR2 YYREEE (reference sequence). The CDR3 here is CASSPGLYGYTF. CDR3 in DNA: TGTGCCAGCAGTCCAGGGCTCTATGGCTACACCTTC.

This clone appeared a single time. V usage is TRBV9 and J usage is TRBJ1-1, with 7 bases aligning to TRBD1. With 4 bases clipped from V and 0 bases from J, the junction kept 6 bases outside the gene matches. There are 15 residues in the CDR3. CDR1 and CDR2 from the germline V gene are SGDLS and YYNGEE. The CDR3 region has the DNA TGTGCCAGCAGCCCCATGACAGGGATGAACACTGAAGCTTTCTTT. Protein product: CASSPMTGMNTEAFF. Combining the CDR3 with reference TRBV9 and TRBJ1-1 gives the whole variable domain DSGVTQTPKHLITATGQRVTLRCSPRSGDLSVYWYQQSLDQGLQFLIQYYNGEERAKGNILERFSAQQFPDLHSELNLSSLELGDSALYFCASSPMTGMNTEAFFGQGTRLTVV.

The chain links TRBV6-1 to TRBJ1-1; possible D gene TRBD1, 6 bases. The ends were cut back, 11 bases at V and 4 bases at J, with 17 bases in the middle. CDR1 MNHNS and CDR2 SASEGT come from the germline V gene. CDR3 length: 13 residues. The chain's CDR3 is CAGRTGTFTEAFF. CDR3 nucleotides: TGTGCCGGACGAACCGGGACATTCACTGAAGCTTTCTTT.

The genes are TRBV2 and TRBJ1-2; D is ambiguous. The V end was cut by 0 bases, the J end by 3 bases, with 8 bases between. The CDR3 is made up of 14 amino acids. Germline CDR1 reads SNHLY; CDR2 reads FYNNEI. The CDR3 DNA reads TGTGCCAGCAGTGAAGCAGAAACCCACTATGGCTACACCTTC. Protein: CASSEAETHYGYTF.

V is TRBV7-2 and J is TRBJ2-1; D is unresolved. V gave up 2 bases and J gave up 8 bases, with 13 bases separating them. The germline gives CDR1 SGHTA, CDR2 FQGNSA. There are 14 residues in the CDR3. The CDR3 DNA reads as TGTGCCAGCAGCTTAATGCTACTCCAAGATGAGCAGTTCTTC. As protein: CASSLMLLQDEQFF.

The gene calls are TRBV14 and TRBJ2-7; 7 bases are shared with TRBD1. J was trimmed by 2 bases and V by 5 bases; bases with no gene match: 3. CDR1 SGHDN and CDR2 FVKESK come from the germline V gene. The length of the CDR3 is 13 residues. CDR3 protein: CASSSGQTYEQYF. For the CDR3, the DNA is TGTGCCAGCAGCTCGGGACAGACCTACGAGCAGTACTTC.

This clone is a singleton in its sample. The rearrangement uses TRBV30 and TRBJ1-5; D is uncertain. The length of the CDR3 is 13 residues. Germline CDR1 is GTSNPN and CDR2 is SVGIG (reference sequence). Deletions cut 1 base from V and 3 bases from J, with 7 bases between. Here the CDR3 reads CAWSAENNQPQHF. Written as DNA, the CDR3 is TGTGCCTGGAGTGCGGAGAACAATCAGCCCCAGCATTTT.

This chain uses TRBV7-8 with TRBJ2-1; either TRBD1 or TRBD2 may fit D (9 bases each). Looked up from germline, CDR1 is SGHVS and CDR2 is FQNEAQ. This CDR3 has 17 residues. Trimming pared 4 bases from V and 3 bases from J, leaving 19 bases between. The CDR3 spells CASSSSRGGQGYNEQFF. The DNA for the CDR3 is TGTGCCAGCAGCTCATCGCGGGGGGGACAGGGCTACAATGAGCAGTTCTTC.

The genes are TRBV5-1 and TRBJ2-5, with 11 bases fitting TRBD2. Germline V lookup: CDR1 SGHRS, CDR2 YFSETQ. The V gene end was trimmed by 5 bases and the J gene end by 2 bases; junction bases not matched to a gene: 2. The CDR3 has 14 residues. Here the CDR3 DNA reads TGCGCCAGCAGGGGACTAGCGGCTCAAGAGACCCAGTACTTC. Its translation is CASRGLAAQETQYF. The full variable domain, rest sourced from reference TRBV5-1 and TRBJ2-5, is KAGVTQTPRYLIKTRGQQVTLSCSPISGHRSVSWYQQTPGQGLQFLFEYFSETQRNKGNFPGRFSGRQFSNSRSEMNVSTLELGDSALYLCASRGLAAQETQYFGPGTRLLVL.

The chain joins TRBV13 to TRBJ2-1; 15 bases are shared with TRBD2. Germline-derived CDR1 and CDR2 are PRHDT and FYEKMQ (reference sequence). V was clipped by 5 bases and J by 6 bases; unmatched bases: 5. The CDR3 consists of 16 residues. CDR3 sequence reads: CASSPGLAGGPNEQFF. The CDR3, as DNA: TGTGCCAGCAGCCCGGGACTAGCGGGAGGTCCCAATGAGCAGTTCTTC.

V gene TRBV2 combines with J gene TRBJ1-1, with 8 bases identical to TRBD1. Germline trimming cut 6 bases from V and 5 bases from J; bases unmatched to any gene: 8. The CDR3 loop spans 14 amino acids. In germline, CDR1 is SNHLY, CDR2 FYNNEI. CDR3 sequence: CASRLGTGETEAFF. The CDR3 DNA follows: TGTGCCAGCAGACTCGGGACAGGAGAGACTGAAGCTTTCTTT.